This TCR beta chain was captured by sequencing in a study of cytomegalovirus exposure and HLA in healthy donors. It was the roughly 120-subject validation cohort, separate from the roughly 700-subject first cohort, to which the donors belonged. V was cut by 6 bases and J by 2 bases, with 10 bases left in between. This CDR3 region has 13 residues. Germline V gives CDR1 SGHDN, CDR2 FVKESK. Clones were read by immunoSEQ multiplex PCR, and TCRdb kept only the in-frame ones, dropping some. The sample lists 110,000 to 150,000 clones; around 93% were seen once. The clonotype was recovered from a man younger than 30 in good health and CMV-seropositive. The chain recombines TRBV14 with TRBJ2-5; D is ambiguous. Sequencing used PBMCs. In DNA, the CDR3 is TGTGCCAGCAGTAACACTAATCAAGAGACCCAGTACTTC. Residues: CASSNTNQETQYF.